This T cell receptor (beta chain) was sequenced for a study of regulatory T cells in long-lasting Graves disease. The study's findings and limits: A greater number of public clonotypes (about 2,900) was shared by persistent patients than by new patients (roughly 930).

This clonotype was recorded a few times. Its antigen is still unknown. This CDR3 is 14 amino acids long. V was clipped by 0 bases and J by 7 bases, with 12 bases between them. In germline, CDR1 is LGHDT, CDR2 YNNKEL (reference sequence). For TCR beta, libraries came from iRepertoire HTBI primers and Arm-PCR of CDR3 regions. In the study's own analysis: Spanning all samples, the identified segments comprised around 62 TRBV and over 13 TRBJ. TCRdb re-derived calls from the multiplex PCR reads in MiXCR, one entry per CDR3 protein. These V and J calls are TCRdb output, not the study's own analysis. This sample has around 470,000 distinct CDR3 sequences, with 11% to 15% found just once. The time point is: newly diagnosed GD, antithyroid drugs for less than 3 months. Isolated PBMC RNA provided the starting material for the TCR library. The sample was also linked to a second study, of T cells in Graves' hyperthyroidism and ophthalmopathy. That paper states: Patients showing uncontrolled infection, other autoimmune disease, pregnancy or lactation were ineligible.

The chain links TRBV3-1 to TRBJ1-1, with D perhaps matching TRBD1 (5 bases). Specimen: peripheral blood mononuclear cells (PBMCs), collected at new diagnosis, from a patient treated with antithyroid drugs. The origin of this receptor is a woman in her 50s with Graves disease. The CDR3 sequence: CASSQDPRDLEAFF. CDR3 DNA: TGTGCCAGCAGCCAAGACCCCCGGGACCTTGAAGCTTTCTTT.